The clone carrying this TCR beta chain was detected many times. Its antigen is as yet unknown. TCRdb re-analysed the multiplex PCR reads in MiXCR, keeping a single row per CDR3 protein. Among approximately 170,000 distinct CDR3 sequences listed, 33% were seen once. This specimen comes from a study of breast tumors, draining lymph nodes, adjacent tissues. Samples came from axillary lymph nodes draining the breast cancer. Notes on the study in general: Tumor and nontumor repertoires were significantly more similar in luminal-like than in basal-like breast cancer.

CDR3 size: 11 residues. V was pared by 2 bases and J by 7 bases, with 8 bases between. The germline gives CDR1 DFQATT, CDR2 SNEGSKA (reference sequence). The gene calls are TRBV20-1 and TRBJ1-2; D gene ambiguous. Sequencing was carried out using axillary lymph node tissue. The clonotype was recovered from a female donor with breast cancer. Some clones in this sample may be carry-over from other donors' samples. CDR3 in DNA: TGCAGTGCTAGAAGCTGGGGTGGCTACACCTTC. Translation: CSARSWGGYTF.